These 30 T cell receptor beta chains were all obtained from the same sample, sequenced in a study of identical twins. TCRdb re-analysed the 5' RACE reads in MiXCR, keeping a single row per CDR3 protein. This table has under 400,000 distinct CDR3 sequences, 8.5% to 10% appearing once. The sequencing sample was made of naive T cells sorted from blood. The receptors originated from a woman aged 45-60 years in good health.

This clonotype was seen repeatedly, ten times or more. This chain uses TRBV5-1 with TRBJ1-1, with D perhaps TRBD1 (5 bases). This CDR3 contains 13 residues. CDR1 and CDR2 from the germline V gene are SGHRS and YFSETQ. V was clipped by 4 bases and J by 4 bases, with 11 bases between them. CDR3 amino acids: CASSVTVSTEAFF. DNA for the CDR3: TGCGCCAGCAGCGTGACAGTGTCCACTGAAGCTTTCTTT. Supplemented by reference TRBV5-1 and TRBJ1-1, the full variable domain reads KAGVTQTPRYLIKTRGQQVTLSCSPISGHRSVSWYQQTPGQGLQFLFEYFSETQRNKGNFPGRFSGRQFSNSRSEMNVSTLELGDSALYLCASSVTVSTEAFFGQGTRLTVV.

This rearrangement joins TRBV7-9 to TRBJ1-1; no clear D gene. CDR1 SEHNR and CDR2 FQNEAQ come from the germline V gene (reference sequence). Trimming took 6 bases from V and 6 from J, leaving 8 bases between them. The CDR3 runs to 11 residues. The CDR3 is CASSYGSEAFF. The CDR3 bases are TGTGCCAGCAGTTACGGGTCTGAAGCTTTCTTT.

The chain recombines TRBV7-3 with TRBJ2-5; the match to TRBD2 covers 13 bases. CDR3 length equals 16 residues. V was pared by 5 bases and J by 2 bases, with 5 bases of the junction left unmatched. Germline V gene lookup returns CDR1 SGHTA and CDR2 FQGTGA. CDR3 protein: CASSPRGLAGQETQYF. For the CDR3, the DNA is TGTGCCAGCAGCCCTCGGGGACTAGCGGGACAAGAGACCCAGTACTTC.

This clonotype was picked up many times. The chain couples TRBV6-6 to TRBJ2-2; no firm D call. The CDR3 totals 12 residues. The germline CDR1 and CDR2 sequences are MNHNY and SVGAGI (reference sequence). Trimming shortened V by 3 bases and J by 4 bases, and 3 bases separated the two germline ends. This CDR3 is CASSYGTGELFF. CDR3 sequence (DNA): TGTGCCAGCAGTTATGGCACCGGGGAGCTGTTTTTT.

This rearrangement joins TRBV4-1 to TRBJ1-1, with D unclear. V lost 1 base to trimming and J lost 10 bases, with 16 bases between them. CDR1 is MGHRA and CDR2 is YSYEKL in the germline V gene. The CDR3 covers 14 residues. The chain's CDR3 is CASSQVAGLLGAFF. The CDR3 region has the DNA TGCGCCAGCAGCCAAGTTGCAGGACTTCTTGGAGCTTTCTTT.

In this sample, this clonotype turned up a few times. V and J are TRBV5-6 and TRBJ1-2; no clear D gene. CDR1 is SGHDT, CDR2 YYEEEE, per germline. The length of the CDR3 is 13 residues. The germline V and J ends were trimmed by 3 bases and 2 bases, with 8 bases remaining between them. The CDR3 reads CASSSNGNYGYTF. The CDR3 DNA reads TGTGCCAGCAGCTCCAATGGGAACTATGGCTACACCTTC.

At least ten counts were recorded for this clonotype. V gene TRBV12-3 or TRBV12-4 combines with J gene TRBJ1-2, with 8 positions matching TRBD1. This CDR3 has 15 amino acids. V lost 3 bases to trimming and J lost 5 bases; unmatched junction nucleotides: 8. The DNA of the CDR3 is TGTGCCAGCAGTTTCCGGGCAGGGGGCTGGTATGGCTACACCTTC. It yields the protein CASSFRAGGWYGYTF.

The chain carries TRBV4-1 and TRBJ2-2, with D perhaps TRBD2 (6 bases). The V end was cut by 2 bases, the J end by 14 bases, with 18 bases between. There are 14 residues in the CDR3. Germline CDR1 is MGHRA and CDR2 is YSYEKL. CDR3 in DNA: TGCGCCAGCAGCCAACCTGGGGGGAACCGGATCCTGTTTTTT. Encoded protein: CASSQPGGNRILFF.

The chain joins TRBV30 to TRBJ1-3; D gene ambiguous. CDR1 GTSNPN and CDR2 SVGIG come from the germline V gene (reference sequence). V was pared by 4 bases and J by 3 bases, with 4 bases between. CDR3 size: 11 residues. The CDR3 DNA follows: TGTGCCTGGATTAGTGGAAACACCATATATTTT. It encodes CAWISGNTIYF.

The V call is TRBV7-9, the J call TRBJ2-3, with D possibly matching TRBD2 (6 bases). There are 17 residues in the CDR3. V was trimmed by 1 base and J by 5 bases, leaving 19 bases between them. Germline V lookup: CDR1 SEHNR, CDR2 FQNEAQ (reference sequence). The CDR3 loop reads CASSLGVRDQTVDTQYF. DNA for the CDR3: TGTGCCAGCAGCTTAGGGGTGCGGGACCAAACGGTAGATACGCAGTATTTT. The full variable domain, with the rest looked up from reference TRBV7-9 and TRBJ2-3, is DTGVSQNPRHKITKRGQNVTFRCDPISEHNRLYWYRQTLGQGPEFLTYFQNEAQLEKSRLLSDRFSAERPKGSFSTLEIQRTEQGDSAMYLCASSLGVRDQTVDTQYFGPGTRLTVL.

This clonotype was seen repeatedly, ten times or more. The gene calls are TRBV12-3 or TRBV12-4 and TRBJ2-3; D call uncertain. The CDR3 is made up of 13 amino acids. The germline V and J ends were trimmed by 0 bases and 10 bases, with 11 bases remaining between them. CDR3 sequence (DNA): TGTGCCAGCAGTTTAGCTGACACGTCCGCGCAGTATTTT. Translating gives CASSLADTSAQYF.

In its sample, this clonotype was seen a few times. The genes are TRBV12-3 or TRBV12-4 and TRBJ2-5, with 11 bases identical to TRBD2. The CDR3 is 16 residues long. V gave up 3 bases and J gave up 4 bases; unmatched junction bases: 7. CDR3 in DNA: TGTGCCAGCAGTTTCTTGACTAGCGGGAAGGGAGAGACCCAGTACTTC. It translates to CASSFLTSGKGETQYF.

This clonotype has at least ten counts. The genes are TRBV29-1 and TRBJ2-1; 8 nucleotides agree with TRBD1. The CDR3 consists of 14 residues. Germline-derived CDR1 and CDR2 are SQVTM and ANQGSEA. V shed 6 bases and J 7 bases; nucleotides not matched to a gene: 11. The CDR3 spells CSVVHGQGVNEQFF. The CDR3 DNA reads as TGCAGCGTGGTGCACGGACAGGGCGTGAATGAGCAGTTCTTC.

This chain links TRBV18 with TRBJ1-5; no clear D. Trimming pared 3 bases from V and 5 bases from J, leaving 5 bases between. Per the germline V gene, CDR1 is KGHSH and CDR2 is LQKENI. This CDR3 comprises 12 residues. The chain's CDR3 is CASSPWDQPQHF. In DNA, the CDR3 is TGTGCCAGCTCACCTTGGGATCAGCCCCAGCATTTT.

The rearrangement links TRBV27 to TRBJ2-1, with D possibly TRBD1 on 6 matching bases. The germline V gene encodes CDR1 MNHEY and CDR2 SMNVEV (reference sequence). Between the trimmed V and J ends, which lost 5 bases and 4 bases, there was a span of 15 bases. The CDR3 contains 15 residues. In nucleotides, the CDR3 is TGTGCCAGCAGTACCGTGGCAGGGGCGTACAATGAGCAGTTCTTC. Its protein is CASSTVAGAYNEQFF.

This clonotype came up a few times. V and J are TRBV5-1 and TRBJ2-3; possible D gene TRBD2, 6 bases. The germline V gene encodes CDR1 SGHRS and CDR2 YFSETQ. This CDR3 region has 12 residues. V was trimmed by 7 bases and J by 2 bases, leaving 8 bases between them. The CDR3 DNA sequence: TGCGCCAGCGGGGAGGACACAGATACGCAGTATTTT. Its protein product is CASGEDTDTQYF.

The CDR3 DNA is TGTGCCAGCAGTCTCACCAGGGGGTTCTCCTACGAGCAGTACTTC. The encoded protein is CASSLTRGFSYEQYF. The V gene is TRBV12-3 or TRBV12-4, the J gene TRBJ2-7; 7 bases match TRBD1. CDR3 length: 15 residues. Trimming removed 5 bases from V and 0 bases from J; junction bases left unmatched: 7.

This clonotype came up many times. CDR3 DNA sequence: TGCGCCAGCAGCTTGGTTGGCACCCAAGAGACCCAGTACTTC. It translates to CASSLVGTQETQYF. The chain employs TRBV5-1 and TRBJ2-5; no firm D call. The ends were cut back, 0 bases at V and 1 base at J, with 7 bases in the middle. Germline-derived CDR1 and CDR2 are SGHRS and YFSETQ. The CDR3 length is 14 residues.

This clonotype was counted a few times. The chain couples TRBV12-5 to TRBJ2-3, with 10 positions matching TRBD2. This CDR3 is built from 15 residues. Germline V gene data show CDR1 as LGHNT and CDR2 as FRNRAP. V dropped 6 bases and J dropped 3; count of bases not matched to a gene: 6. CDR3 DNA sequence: TGTGCTAGTGGCCCCCTGACTAGCGGGACAGATACGCAGTATTTT. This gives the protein CASGPLTSGTDTQYF. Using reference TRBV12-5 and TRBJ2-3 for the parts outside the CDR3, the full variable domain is DARVTQTPRHKVTEMGQEVTMRCQPILGHNTVFWYRQTMMQGLELLAYFRNRAPLDDSGMPKDRFSAEMPDATLATLKIQPSEPRDSAVYFCASGPLTSGTDTQYFGPGTRLTVL.

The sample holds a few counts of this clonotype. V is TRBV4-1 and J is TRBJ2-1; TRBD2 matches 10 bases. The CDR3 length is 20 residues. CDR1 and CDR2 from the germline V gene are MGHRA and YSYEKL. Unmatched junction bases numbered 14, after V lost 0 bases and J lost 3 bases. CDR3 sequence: CASSQDTRTLAGADYNEQFF. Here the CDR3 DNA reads TGCGCCAGCAGCCAAGATACCCGGACTCTAGCGGGAGCGGACTACAATGAGCAGTTCTTC.

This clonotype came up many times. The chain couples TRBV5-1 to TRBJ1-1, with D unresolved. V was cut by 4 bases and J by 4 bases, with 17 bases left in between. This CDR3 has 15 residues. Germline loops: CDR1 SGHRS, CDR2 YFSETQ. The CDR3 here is CASSLVTPGSTEAFF. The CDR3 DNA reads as TGCGCCAGCAGCCTAGTTACGCCGGGGAGCACTGAAGCTTTCTTT.

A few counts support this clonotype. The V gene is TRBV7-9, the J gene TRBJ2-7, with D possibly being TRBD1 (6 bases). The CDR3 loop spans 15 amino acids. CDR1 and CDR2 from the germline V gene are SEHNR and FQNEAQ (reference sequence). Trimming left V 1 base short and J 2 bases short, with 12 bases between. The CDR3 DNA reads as TGTGCCAGCAGCTTAGAAGGGCAGGGGACCTACGAGCAGTACGTC. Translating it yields CASSLEGQGTYEQYV.

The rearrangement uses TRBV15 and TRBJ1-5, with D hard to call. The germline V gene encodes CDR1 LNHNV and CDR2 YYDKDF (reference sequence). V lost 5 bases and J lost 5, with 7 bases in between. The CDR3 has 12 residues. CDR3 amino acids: CATSGGHQPQHF. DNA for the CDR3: TGTGCCACCAGCGGCGGGCATCAGCCCCAGCATTTT.

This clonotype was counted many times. CDR3 in amino acids: CASTAVPNTGELFF. As DNA, the CDR3 is TGTGCCAGCACCGCTGTACCGAACACCGGGGAGCTGTTTTTT. The chain links TRBV6-2 or TRBV6-3 to TRBJ2-2; D is uncertain. Trimming stripped 7 bases from V and 0 bases from J, with 9 bases between. Germline CDR1 MNHEY, CDR2 SVGEGT. The CDR3 is 14 amino acids.

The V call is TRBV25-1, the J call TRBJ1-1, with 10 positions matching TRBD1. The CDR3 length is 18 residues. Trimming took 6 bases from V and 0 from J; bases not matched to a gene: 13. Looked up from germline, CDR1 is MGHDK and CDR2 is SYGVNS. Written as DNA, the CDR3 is TGTGCCAGCAGATCCCGGGACAGGGGCGCCCAAATGAACACTGAAGCTTTCTTT. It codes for CASRSRDRGAQMNTEAFF. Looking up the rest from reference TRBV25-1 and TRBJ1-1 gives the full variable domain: EADIYQTPRYLVIGTGKKITLECSQTMGHDKMYWYQQDPGMELHLIHYSYGVNSTEKGDLSSESTVSRIRTEHFPLTLESARPSHTSQYLCASRSRDRGAQMNTEAFFGQGTRLTVV.

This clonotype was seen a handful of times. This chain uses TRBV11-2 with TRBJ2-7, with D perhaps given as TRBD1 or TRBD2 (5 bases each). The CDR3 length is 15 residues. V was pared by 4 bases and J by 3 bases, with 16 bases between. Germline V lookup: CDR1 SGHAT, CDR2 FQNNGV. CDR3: CASSSLSPGSYEQYF. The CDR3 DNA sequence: TGTGCCAGCAGCTCTTTAAGTCCAGGGAGCTACGAGCAGTACTTC.

CDR3 sequence (DNA): TGTGCCACCAGTGATAAATCCAGGGATTCGGAGACCCAGTACTTC. It codes for CATSDKSRDSETQYF. The chain uses TRBV24-1 and TRBJ2-5, with D possibly TRBD1 on 5 matching bases. CDR3 length: 15 amino acids. CDR1 is KGHDR, CDR2 SFDVKD, per germline. V was shortened by 3 bases and J by 5 bases, with 15 bases between the two germline ends.

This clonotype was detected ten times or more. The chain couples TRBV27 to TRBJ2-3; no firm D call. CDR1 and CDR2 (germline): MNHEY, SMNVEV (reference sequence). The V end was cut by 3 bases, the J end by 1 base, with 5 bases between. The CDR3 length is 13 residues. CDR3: CASSFRRTDTQYF. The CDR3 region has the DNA TGTGCCAGCAGTTTCCGACGCACAGATACGCAGTATTTT.

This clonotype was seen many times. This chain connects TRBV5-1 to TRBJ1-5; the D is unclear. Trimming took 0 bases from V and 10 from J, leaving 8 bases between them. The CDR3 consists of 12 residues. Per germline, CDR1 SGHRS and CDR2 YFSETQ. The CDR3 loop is CASSLDGFPQHF. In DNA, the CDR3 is TGCGCCAGCAGCTTGGACGGCTTCCCCCAGCATTTT.

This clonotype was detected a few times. CDR3 amino acids: CASSQTGTPGGQFF. Written as DNA, the CDR3 is TGCGCCAGCAGCCAAACTGGTACCCCGGGGGGGCAGTTCTTC. The chain uses TRBV4-1 and TRBJ2-1, with 7 bases identical to TRBD2. V lost 2 bases, J lost 12 bases, and 10 bases stayed unmatched. The germline V gene encodes CDR1 MGHRA and CDR2 YSYEKL. This CDR3 region has 14 residues.